A single sample is the source of the 24 T cell receptor beta chains below, sequenced in a study of T-cell reconstitution after alpha-beta-depleted transplantation in children. Preparing the TCRbeta library involved the use of unique molecular identifiers. In TCRdb, the PCR reads were re-called with MiXCR into one record per CDR3 protein. The repertoire includes around 580,000 distinct CDR3 sequences, under 25% of them detected once, and 11% to 15% sits in the top ten. The input for sequencing was PBMCs, mostly from graft donor cells, taken 360 days after TCRalphabeta/CD19-depleted stem cell transplant. These receptors were collected from a boy in the first two years of life who had a stem cell transplant for acute myeloid leukemia, so the T cells may come from the graft donor.

In this sample, this clonotype turned up a few times. V usage is TRBV6-1 and J usage is TRBJ2-3; TRBD2 matches at 15 bases. V shed 6 bases and J 0 bases; nucleotides not matched to a gene: 10. This CDR3 has 19 amino acids. Germline values: CDR1 MNHNS, CDR2 SASEGT. DNA for the CDR3: TGTGCCAGCAGCCGGGGCGGACTAGCGGGGGGGCATAGCACAGATACGCAGTATTTT. This translates into CASSRGGLAGGHSTDTQYF.

This clonotype was counted many times. This chain joins TRBV2 and TRBJ2-2; D is possibly TRBD1 (6 bases). V was pared by 8 bases and J by 5 bases, with 21 bases between. This CDR3 is built from 16 residues. CDR1 is SNHLY, CDR2 FYNNEI, per germline. The CDR3 DNA reads as TGTGCCAGCTCATACACCGGGACACGCGCGACCGGGGAGCTGTTTTTT. Protein product: CASSYTGTRATGELFF.

The chain joins TRBV2 to TRBJ1-1; tentatively, D is TRBD1 (5 bases). Trimming removed 6 bases at V and 8 bases at J, with 16 bases between. This CDR3 has 13 residues. The germline CDR1 and CDR2 sequences are SNHLY and FYNNEI. CDR3 sequence (DNA): TGTGCCAGCAGGGACACAAGGTGGGGGGAAGCTTTCTTT. This translates into CASRDTRWGEAFF.

In this sample, this clonotype turned up a few times. V and J are TRBV6-5 and TRBJ1-5, with D possibly matching TRBD1 (6 bases). Per the germline V gene, CDR1 is MNHEY and CDR2 is SVGAGI. V was pared by 0 bases and J by 6 bases, with 21 bases between. The CDR3 contains 18 residues. The CDR3 spells CASSYSQVSRGWGQPQHF. In DNA, the CDR3 is TGTGCCAGCAGTTACTCCCAAGTCAGTAGGGGGTGGGGTCAGCCCCAGCATTTT.

This clonotype was counted between two and nine times. CDR3 nucleotide sequence: TGTGCCAGCACCCCCCGAGGGGGTATGCCAGATACGCAGTATTTT. Protein product: CASTPRGGMPDTQYF. The chain combines TRBV6-1 with TRBJ2-3, with D maybe TRBD1 (6 bases). V gave up 7 bases and J gave up 4 bases, with 18 bases separating them. Germline V gene sequence: CDR1 MNHNS, CDR2 SASEGT. The CDR3 is made up of 15 amino acids.

This clonotype was seen a handful of times. The chain uses TRBV25-1 and TRBJ1-2; TRBD1 aligns across 8 bases. The length of the CDR3 is 18 residues. The V gene end was trimmed by 1 base and the J gene end by 4 bases; junction bases not matched to a gene: 14. In germline, CDR1 is MGHDK, CDR2 SYGVNS. CDR3 sequence: CASSELSRDRRSGYGYTF. The CDR3 nucleotides are TGTGCCAGCAGTGAATTATCAAGGGACAGGAGAAGCGGCTATGGCTACACCTTC.

The genes are TRBV29-1 and TRBJ2-7; no clear D. CDR3 length equals 12 residues. Germline CDR1 SQVTM, CDR2 ANQGSEA. V was shortened by 2 bases and J by 2 bases, with 7 bases between the two germline ends. The CDR3 DNA follows: TGCAGCGTTGAATTTCCTCCCTACGAGCAGTACTTC. Translated: CSVEFPPYEQYF.

The chain has TRBV20-1 and TRBJ2-3; 12 positions match TRBD2. V lost 5 bases and J lost 2; bases outside the gene matches: 5. Looked up from germline, CDR1 is DFQATT and CDR2 is SNEGSKA (reference sequence). The CDR3 has 15 amino acids. CDR3 in amino acids: CSASRLAGATDTQYF. As DNA, the CDR3 is TGCAGTGCTTCTCGACTAGCGGGGGCCACAGATACGCAGTATTTT.

This clonotype appeared a few times. V gene TRBV6-1 combines with J gene TRBJ1-5; D is unclear. Trimming took 6 bases from V and 6 from J, leaving 9 bases between them. The CDR3 is 12 residues long. Per germline, CDR1 MNHNS and CDR2 SASEGT. The DNA for the CDR3 is TGTGCCAGCAGGGCAGTCTCTCAGCCCCAGCATTTT. This sequence encodes CASRAVSQPQHF.

The chain recombines TRBV5-5 with TRBJ1-1; TRBD1 matches at 7 bases. The germline V gene encodes CDR1 SGHKS and CDR2 YYEKEE (reference sequence). CDR3 size: 15 residues. V lost 4 bases and J lost 0; bases outside the gene matches: 6. The CDR3 here is CASSMRTGLNTEAFF. The CDR3 nucleotides are TGTGCCAGCAGCATGAGGACAGGCTTGAACACTGAAGCTTTCTTT.

The chain has TRBV6-5 and TRBJ2-3, with TRBD2 identical over 10 bases. V dropped 0 bases and J dropped 0; count of bases not matched to a gene: 3. Per the germline V gene, CDR1 is MNHEY and CDR2 is SVGAGI. The CDR3 extends over 17 amino acids. This CDR3 is CASSYSLAGGSTDTQYF. The CDR3 DNA follows: TGTGCCAGCAGTTACTCGTTAGCGGGGGGTAGCACAGATACGCAGTATTTT.

There are a few counts of this clonotype. The chain carries TRBV12-3 or TRBV12-4 and TRBJ2-2; D may be TRBD1 (6 bases). This CDR3 contains 16 residues. Trimming removed 5 bases from V and 0 bases from J, with 13 bases in between. In nucleotides, the CDR3 is TGTGCCAGCAGTATACAGGGTCCCCCGAACACCGGGGAGCTGTTTTTT. It translates to CASSIQGPPNTGELFF.

This clonotype appeared a few times. The rearrangement joins TRBV6-5 to TRBJ1-3, with D possibly TRBD1 on 6 matching bases. Germline V lookup: CDR1 MNHEY, CDR2 SVGAGI. This CDR3 spans 16 amino acids. Trimming cost V 0 bases and J 1 base, with 10 bases left between them. The CDR3 coding sequence is TGTGCCAGCAGTTACTCCCCCACAGGGTCTGGAAACACCATATATTTT. Its translation is CASSYSPTGSGNTIYF.

The sample holds many counts of this clonotype. The rearrangement uses TRBV6-5 and TRBJ1-2; unclear D gene. CDR1 and CDR2 (germline): MNHEY, SVGAGI. V gave up 2 bases and J gave up 3 bases, with 13 bases separating them. This CDR3 region has 15 residues. The CDR3 loop reads CASSYPKRGDYGYTF. In DNA, the CDR3 is TGTGCCAGCAGTTACCCCAAAAGAGGCGACTATGGCTACACCTTC.

The table lists this clonotype with many counts. The chain uses TRBV5-1 and TRBJ2-1; D is ambiguous. This CDR3 has 11 amino acids. Trimming removed 5 bases from V and 9 bases from J, with 9 bases in between. CDR1 is SGHRS, CDR2 YFSETQ, per germline. CDR3 coding DNA: TGCGCCAGCAGAATTGAGAGTGAGCAGTTCTTC. Translated: CASRIESEQFF.

In its sample, this clonotype was seen many times. In DNA, the CDR3 is TGCAGTGCTAGAGGACTAGCGGGGGGGCTTTGGGTAGATACGCAGTATTTT. It encodes CSARGLAGGLWVDTQYF. This sequence joins TRBV20-1 and TRBJ2-3, with 14 bases aligning to TRBD2. Germline assignment: CDR1 DFQATT and CDR2 SNEGSKA (reference sequence). The CDR3 covers 17 residues. Trimming cost V 1 base and J 5 bases; bases outside gene matches: 8.

This chain connects TRBV20-1 to TRBJ1-2; D ambiguous. Germline loops: CDR1 DFQATT, CDR2 SNEGSKA (reference sequence). V was clipped by 5 bases and J by 8 bases, with 12 bases between them. The CDR3 runs to 11 residues. The CDR3: CSAGRWEGYTF. Here the CDR3 DNA reads TGCAGTGCTGGTCGTTGGGAAGGCTACACCTTC.

The chain joins TRBV7-2 to TRBJ1-1; the D is unclear. Looked up from germline, CDR1 is SGHTA and CDR2 is FQGNSA. This CDR3 spans 13 amino acids. The V gene lost 4 bases and the J gene lost 1 base, with 7 bases spanning the gap. The CDR3 sequence: CASSSYWNTEAFF. The CDR3 DNA reads TGTGCCAGCAGCTCTTATTGGAACACTGAAGCTTTCTTT.

The chain carries TRBV3-1 and TRBJ2-7, with D unresolved. CDR3 length: 11 amino acids. Trimming pared 10 bases from V and 3 bases from J, leaving 10 bases between. CDR1 and CDR2 from the germline V gene are LGHDT and YNNKEL (reference sequence). CDR3 amino acids: CAITNRYEQYV. In DNA, the CDR3 is TGTGCCATCACGAACCGCTACGAGCAGTACGTC.

This clonotype was counted at least ten times. This chain links TRBV7-2 with TRBJ2-7; D gene unclear. The CDR3 length is 18 residues. The germline V gene encodes CDR1 SGHTA and CDR2 FQGNSA. The V gene lost 3 bases and the J gene lost 0 bases, with 21 bases spanning the gap. The CDR3 region is CASSFSQLRSRSSYEQYF. The CDR3 region has the DNA TGTGCCAGCAGCTTCTCTCAGCTTAGATCGAGGAGCTCCTACGAGCAGTACTTC. The full variable domain, in which reference TRBV7-2 and TRBJ2-7 provide the parts outside the CDR3, is GAGVSQSPSNKVTEKGKDVELRCDPISGHTALYWYRQSLGQGLEFLIYFQGNSAPDKSGLPSDRFSAERTGGSVSTLTIQRTQQEDSAVYLCASSFSQLRSRSSYEQYFGPGTRLTVT.

Many counts were recorded for this clonotype. The chain joins TRBV5-1 to TRBJ2-2; D may be TRBD2 (7 bases). V was shortened by 2 bases and J by 8 bases, with 13 bases between the two germline ends. The CDR3 has 14 amino acids. Germline V gene sequence: CDR1 SGHRS, CDR2 YFSETQ. The CDR3 reads CASSFGGPRGELFF. CDR3 sequence (DNA): TGCGCCAGCAGCTTCGGGGGGCCTCGAGGGGAGCTGTTTTTT.

About this clonotype: A single base separates this from a much larger clone, so it may be a read error. The CDR3 carries no conserved terminal phenylalanine or tryptophan, so it likely arises from a read error. CDR3 bases: TGTGCCAGCAAGGACATTCGGTATGGCTACACCTGC. Its translation is CASKDIRYGYTC. The chain employs TRBV2 and TRBJ1-2, with D perhaps TRBD1 (5 bases). Germline CDR1 is SNHLY and CDR2 is FYNNEI. This CDR3 region has 12 residues. The ends were cut back, 7 bases at V and 5 bases at J, with 11 bases in the middle.

The J gene is TRBJ2-3, the V gene TRBV15; 9 nucleotides line up with TRBD1. The germline V gene has CDR1 LNHNV and CDR2 YYDKDF (reference sequence). Trimming took 0 bases from V and 10 from J; bases not matched to a gene: 14. This CDR3 contains 17 residues. Here the CDR3 reads CATSRDSRDRASDAQYF. The DNA of the CDR3 is TGTGCCACCAGCAGAGATTCACGGGACAGGGCATCCGATGCGCAGTATTTT. The full variable domain, its missing parts supplied by reference TRBV15 and TRBJ2-3, is DAMVIQNPRYQVTQFGKPVTLSCSQTLNHNVMYWYQQKSSQAPKLLFHYYDKDFNNEADTPDNFQSRRPNTSFCFLDIRSPGLGDTAMYLCATSRDSRDRASDAQYFGPGTRLTVL.

This clonotype has only a few counts. V and J are TRBV12-3 or TRBV12-4 and TRBJ2-1; 9 bases are shared with TRBD1. Losses at the gene ends were 8 bases for V and 7 bases for J; bases not matched to a gene: 6. CDR3 length: 13 residues. CDR3 bases: TGTGCCAGCGGCCGGGACAGGGTTAATGAGCAGTTCTTC. This encodes CASGRDRVNEQFF.